This record concerns one T cell receptor beta chain sequence. Germline CDR1 and CDR2: KGHSH and LQKENI. V was clipped by 2 bases and J by 5 bases, with 13 bases between them. The CDR3 covers 15 residues. The entry originates in a study of blood T cell repertoires in COVID-19. Study-wide context: Acute-phase and convalescent COVID-19 samples originated in the United States, Italy and Spain. PBMCs, B-cell-depleted T cells, or T cells were the source of the cDNA or gDNA that made up the material.

As originally analysed: Nucleated cell counts were estimated from reference gene primer amplification. Assay: immunoSEQ multiplex PCR; the TCRdb copy retains only in-frame clones and omits some. V, J and clone size are taken as reported in that table, and D and trimming were inferred from the DNA itself. In the table there are around 92,000 clones, 80% to 90% of which are singletons. The J gene is TRBJ2-1, the V gene TRBV18; D is perhaps TRBD1 (5 bases). The clonotype comes from a woman aged 80 or older with active COVID-19. Sequencing input: peripheral blood. The CDR3 is CASSPLQGSNNEQFF. The CDR3 bases are TGTGCCAGCTCACCATTGCAGGGTTCGAACAATGAGCAGTTCTTC.